The 8 T cell receptor beta chains in this list originate from one sample, sequenced in a study of T cells in localized non-small cell lung cancer. TCRdb's table, derived via immunoSEQ multiplex PCR, lists solely in-frame clones and lacks some. The data show under 55,000 clones, about 78% seen once. The source material was PBMCs, sampled before any cancer treatment. These receptors came from a woman aged 35 to 70 with stage II lung adenocarcinoma.

This rearrangement joins TRBV18 to TRBJ1-5; D remains unclear. The CDR3 extends over 13 amino acids. Germline V gives CDR1 KGHSH, CDR2 LQKENI. V was pared by 4 bases and J by 1 base, with 5 bases between. The DNA for the CDR3 is TGTGCCAGCTCACAGGGAAGCAATCAGCCCCAGCATTTT. It yields the protein CASSQGSNQPQHF. The entire variable domain, with the rest obtained from reference TRBV18 and TRBJ1-5, is as follows: NAGVMQNPRHLVRRRGQEARLRCSPMKGHSHVYWYRQLPEEGLKFMVYLQKENIIDESGMPKERFSAEFPKEGPSILRIQQVVRGDSAAYFCASSQGSNQPQHFGDGTRLSIL.

The chain carries TRBV7-2 and TRBJ2-5, with 9 bases that match TRBD1. This CDR3 contains 15 residues. Germline V gene lookup returns CDR1 SGHTA and CDR2 FQGNSA. Trimming at V came to 6 bases and at J to 5 bases, leaving 10 bases not matched to a gene. The DNA of the CDR3 is TGTGCCAGCAGTCTCACAGGGGGCGAGGGTGAGACCCAGTACTTC. Translation gives CASSLTGGEGETQYF.

The J gene is TRBJ2-7, the V gene TRBV2, with a possible D match to TRBD1 (6 bases). Deletions cut 9 bases from V and 3 bases from J, with 12 bases between. Germline CDR1 SNHLY, CDR2 FYNNEI. The CDR3 spans 12 residues. CDR3 bases: TGTGCCAGTTACAGGGCCAGCTACGAGCAGTACTTC. Residues: CASYRASYEQYF.

This rearrangement joins TRBV7-6 to TRBJ2-2; D uncertain. Per germline, CDR1 SGHVS and CDR2 FNYEAQ. Trimming took off 10 bases at V and 5 bases at J, with 17 bases between the two ends. This CDR3 is built from 14 residues. The CDR3 protein is CATKGPVSTGELFF. For the CDR3, the DNA is TGTGCCACCAAAGGCCCAGTTTCTACCGGGGAGCTGTTTTTT.

The chain employs TRBV20-1 and TRBJ2-5, with no clear D. V was clipped by 4 bases and J by 2 bases, with 5 bases between them. This CDR3 is built from 11 residues. CDR1 is DFQATT, CDR2 SNEGSKA, per germline (reference sequence). The CDR3 reads CSANTQETQYF. CDR3 nucleotides: TGCAGTGCTAACACTCAAGAGACCCAGTACTTC.

CDR3 residues: CASSLRRQSYEQYF. As DNA, the CDR3 is TGTGCCAGCAGCTTAAGGAGACAGTCCTACGAGCAGTACTTC. The chain has TRBV7-2 and TRBJ2-7; possibly TRBD1 for D (5 bases). Trimming removed 2 bases from V and 1 base from J, with 9 bases in between. Germline V gene data show CDR1 as SGHTA and CDR2 as FQGNSA. The CDR3 runs to 14 residues.

This clone came up a few times. The chain couples TRBV29-1 to TRBJ1-1; D perhaps matches TRBD1 (6 bases). CDR3 length: 13 residues. Trimming cost V 6 bases and J 2 bases, with 13 bases left between them. CDR1 is SQVTM and CDR2 is ANQGSEA in the germline V gene. The DNA for the CDR3 is TGCAGCGTCCCGGACAGCACTAACACTGAAGCTTTCTTT. Its protein is CSVPDSTNTEAFF.

This clone was counted once. V gene TRBV25-1 combines with J gene TRBJ2-5; 12 bases are shared with TRBD2. This CDR3 has 17 residues. The germline gives CDR1 MGHDK, CDR2 SYGVNS. The junction had 5 bases not matched to a gene; V was cut back by 2 bases and J by 1 base. Written as DNA, the CDR3 is TGTGCCAGCAGTGAAGGGGGGACTAGCGGGCTCCAAGAGACCCAGTACTTC. Translating gives CASSEGGTSGLQETQYF.